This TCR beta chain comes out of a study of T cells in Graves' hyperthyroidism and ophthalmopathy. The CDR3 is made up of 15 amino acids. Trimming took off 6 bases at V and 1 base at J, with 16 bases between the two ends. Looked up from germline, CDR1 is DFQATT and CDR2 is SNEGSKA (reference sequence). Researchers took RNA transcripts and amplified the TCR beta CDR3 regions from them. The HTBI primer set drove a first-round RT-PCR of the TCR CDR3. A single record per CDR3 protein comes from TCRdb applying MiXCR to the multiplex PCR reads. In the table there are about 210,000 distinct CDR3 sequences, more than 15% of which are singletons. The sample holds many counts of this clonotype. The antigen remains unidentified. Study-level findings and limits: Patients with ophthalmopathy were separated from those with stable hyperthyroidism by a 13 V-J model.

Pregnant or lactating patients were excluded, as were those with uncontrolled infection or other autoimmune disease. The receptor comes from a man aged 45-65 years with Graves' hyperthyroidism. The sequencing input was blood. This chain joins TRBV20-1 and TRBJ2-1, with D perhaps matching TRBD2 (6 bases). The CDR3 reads CSALNPGLSYNEQFF. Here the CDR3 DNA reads TGCAGTGCACTTAATCCGGGACTTTCCTACAATGAGCAGTTCTTC.